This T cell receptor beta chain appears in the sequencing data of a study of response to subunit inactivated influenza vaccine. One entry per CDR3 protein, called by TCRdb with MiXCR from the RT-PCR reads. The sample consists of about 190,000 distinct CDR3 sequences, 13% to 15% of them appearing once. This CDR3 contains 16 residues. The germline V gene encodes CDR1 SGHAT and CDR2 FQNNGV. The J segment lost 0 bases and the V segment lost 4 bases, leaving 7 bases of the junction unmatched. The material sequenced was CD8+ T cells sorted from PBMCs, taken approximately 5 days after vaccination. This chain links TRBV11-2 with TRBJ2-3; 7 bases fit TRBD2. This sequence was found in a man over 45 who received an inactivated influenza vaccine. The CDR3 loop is CASSSRLAASTDTQYF. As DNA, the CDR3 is TGTGCCAGCAGCTCGAGGCTAGCGGCTAGCACAGATACGCAGTATTTT.